Only a few counts were recorded for the clone carrying this T cell receptor beta chain. Its antigen is not identified. From RNA transcripts, TCR beta CDR3 regions were amplified. HTBI primers were the set used in a first-round RT-PCR of the TCR CDR3. MiXCR was run by TCRdb on the multiplex PCR reads, yielding one entry per CDR3 protein. The sample has 550,000 to 800,000 distinct CDR3 sequences; roughly 17% are singletons. Patients counted as stable if ophthalmopathy did not develop within 18 months. Patients having uncontrolled infection, another autoimmune disease, pregnancy or lactation were not included. Diagnoses rested on clinical symptoms, serum thyroxine and TRAb, thyroid ultrasound and orbital computed tomography. The CDR3 loop spans 16 amino acids. J gave up 2 bases and V 5 bases, and 8 bases lay outside the gene matches. From germline, CDR1 is SEHNR and CDR2 FQNEAQ (reference sequence). The data originate from a study of T cells in Graves' hyperthyroidism and ophthalmopathy.

The study, taken as a whole, reports: Blood also showed most of the thyroid clonotypes that were expanded above 0.001.

The sequence came from a man aged 50-60 years with Graves' hyperthyroidism. The sequencing sample was made of blood. The gene calls are TRBV7-9 and TRBJ2-1; 8 bases agree with TRBD1. CDR3 in DNA: TGTGCCAGCAGCGCCCAACAGGGGGAGACCTACAATGAGCAGTTCTTC. Residues: CASSAQQGETYNEQFF.